This T cell receptor (beta chain) derives from a study of blood T cell repertoires in COVID-19. As for the study in general: Samples taken during acute and convalescent COVID-19 were collected in the United States, Italy and Spain. Sources were T cells, B-cell-depleted T cells, or PBMCs; the material itself was cDNA or gDNA.

Per the germline V gene, CDR1 is MNHNS and CDR2 is SASEGT. V was trimmed by 3 bases and J by 2 bases, leaving 4 bases between them. The CDR3 runs 12 residues. This clone was counted a few times. Produced via immunoSEQ multiplex PCR; TCRdb's table is partial and in-frame only. The table includes hundreds of thousands of clones, 82% detected once. The gene calls are TRBV6-1 and TRBJ1-1; D is uncertain. The source material was peripheral blood. The TCR originated in a woman over 75 with active or convalescent COVID-19. CDR3 bases: TGTGCCAGCAGTGAGGCTAACACTGAAGCTTTCTTT. It encodes CASSEANTEAFF.